This TCR beta chain is drawn from a study of T cell responses to AZD1222 COVID-19 vaccine. Whole-study findings and limits: White British people made up most donors, females outnumbered males, and clonal diversity was possibly underestimated. There were vaccine-associated CD4 TCRs across spike, dominant at 160-218 and 743-854. Unmutated variant regions reportedly attract nearly half of all spike-specific TCRs.

On this clone: Its antigen is currently unknown.

Pooled samples include second doses given at about 4 or 12 weeks. Germline V gene sequence: CDR1 LNHDA, CDR2 SQIVND (reference sequence). The CDR3 loop spans 13 amino acids. Trimming took 4 bases from V and 7 from J, leaving 11 bases between them. Assay: immunoSEQ multiplex PCR; the TCRdb copy retains only in-frame clones and omits some. The sample has about 120,000 clones, roughly 92% seen once. Material: peripheral blood, obtained 28 days after the second AZD1222 dose. The chain combines TRBV19 with TRBJ1-5; unclear D gene. This TCR was recovered from an adult who received the AZD1222 COVID-19 vaccine. CDR3: CASSSLSSQPQHF. The CDR3 nucleotides read TGTGCCAGTAGTAGCCTCAGCTCGCAGCCCCAGCATTTT.